This is a list of T cell receptor beta chains from one sample in a study of blood T cell repertoires in COVID-19. TCRdb's table, derived via immunoSEQ multiplex PCR, lists solely in-frame clones and lacks some. The sample lists 300,000 or so clones, 75% to 90% occurring once. Sequencing was carried out using peripheral blood. All receptors derive from a woman aged 25 to 45 with COVID-19, enrolled during active disease. The CDR3 runs from the conserved cysteine through the conserved F or W. A D gene is named only where the DNA matches it firmly. Size is omitted from some rows. Given values are once, few, many or a class for expanded clones.

CDR3aa	CDR3nt	abundance	j_gene	v_gene	d_gene
CASSFVGDTEAFF	TGTGCCAGCAGTTTCGTCGGGGACACTGAAGCTTTCTTT	-	TRBJ1-1	TRBV12-3/TRBV12-4	-
CASSLGQGAEQYF	TGCGCCAGCAGCTTGGGCCAGGGCGCCGAGCAGTACTTC	-	TRBJ2-7	TRBV5-1	-
CASSLGQQTNYGYTF	TGCGCCAGCAGCTTGGGACAGCAAACTAACTATGGCTACACCTTC	-	TRBJ1-2	TRBV5-1	-
CATSKDSHSGNTIYF	TGTGCCACCAGCAAGGACTCCCACTCTGGAAACACCATATATTTT	few	TRBJ1-3	TRBV15	-
CAIRDSYNEQFF	TGTGCCATCAGGGACAGTTACAATGAGCAGTTCTTC	-	TRBJ2-1	TRBV10-3	-
CATSRDLGQGDQPQHF	TGTGCCACCAGCAGAGATCTCGGACAAGGAGATCAGCCCCAGCATTTT	-	TRBJ1-5	TRBV15	-
CASSAPTGQGEKLFF	TGTGCCAGTAGTGCACCCACCGGACAGGGAGAAAAACTGTTTTTT	-	TRBJ1-4	TRBV19	TRBD1
CASTPRGNTEAFF	TGTGCCAGCACCCCCAGGGGGAACACTGAAGCTTTCTTT	-	TRBJ1-1	TRBV6-5	-
CAWAPGLQLYGYTF	TGTGCCTGGGCACCGGGACTCCAACTCTATGGCTACACCTTC	-	TRBJ1-2	TRBV30	-
CASSLAGVGTDTQYF	TGCGCCAGCAGCTTAGCGGGAGTAGGAACAGATACGCAGTATTTT	-	TRBJ2-3	TRBV5-1	TRBD2
CSVDRDSGANVLTF	TGCAGCGTTGATCGGGACTCTGGGGCCAACGTCCTGACTTTC	-	TRBJ2-6	TRBV29-1	-
CASSQDTRVTGADTQYF	TGTGCCAGCAGCCAAGATACCCGGGTGACAGGGGCAGATACGCAGTATTTT	-	TRBJ2-3	TRBV3-1/TRBV3-2	TRBD1